One and the same sample provided the 8 T cell receptor beta chains below, sequenced in a study of blood T cell repertoires in COVID-19 (TCRdb year 2020). Preparation of the library involved the immunoSEQ multiplex PCR assay. Entries here come from immuneACCESS through TCRdb and include only in-frame sequences with V and J called. Some clones fail to appear in such tables; in the studies checked, an unresolved V gene covers under half of the shortfall, and the cause of the remainder is unknown. In this sample the table shows 150,000 or so clones, around 85% of which occur a single time. In total, the top ten clones hold 25% to 30% of the sample. Material: peripheral blood. Every receptor here comes from a woman aged 60-70 years with acute or convalescent COVID-19.

The chain carries TRBV5-6 and TRBJ2-7; the match to TRBD1 covers 7 bases. The CDR3 length is 14 residues. Germline trimming cut 2 bases from V and 3 bases from J; bases unmatched to any gene: 5. Germline-derived CDR1 and CDR2 are SGHDT and YYEEEE. CDR3 nucleotide sequence: TGTGCCAGCAGCTTAAAACAGGGGCGCTACGAGCAGTACTTC. It yields the protein CASSLKQGRYEQYF. The full variable domain, its missing parts supplied by reference TRBV5-6 and TRBJ2-7, is DAGVTQSPTHLIKTRGQQVTLRCSPKSGHDTVSWYQQALGQGPQFIFQYYEEEERQRGNFPDRFSGHQFPNYSSELNVNALLLGDSALYLCASSLKQGRYEQYFGPGTRLTVT.

This chain links TRBV18 with TRBJ2-6; 7 nucleotides match TRBD1. This CDR3 comprises 18 residues. Trimming took 0 bases from V and 0 from J; bases not matched to a gene: 5. Looked up from germline, CDR1 is KGHSH and CDR2 is LQKENI. The chain's CDR3 is CASSPPNRGNSGANVLTF. The CDR3 DNA reads as TGTGCCAGCTCACCACCAAACAGGGGAAACTCTGGGGCCAACGTCCTGACTTTC.

This rearrangement joins TRBV28 to TRBJ1-3, with D perhaps TRBD1 (5 bases). Between the trimmed V and J ends, which lost 6 bases and 0 bases, there was a span of 15 bases. The CDR3 length is 16 residues. Germline-derived CDR1 and CDR2 are MDHEN and SYDVKM. CDR3 DNA sequence: TGTGCCAGCAGGGTAGGCGGGGGTAGCTCTGGAAACACCATATATTTT. It encodes CASRVGGGSSGNTIYF.

The gene calls are TRBV3-1 (or the pseudogene TRBV3-2) and TRBJ2-1, with 12 bases lining up with TRBD2. The CDR3 is 14 amino acids. The trim removed 5 bases at V and 15 bases at J, leaving 11 bases unmatched. Per germline, CDR1 LGHDT and CDR2 YNNKEL (reference sequence). CDR3 bases: TGTGCCAGCAGCACTCATTCTAGCGGGGGGGTAGCGTTCTTC. This gives the protein CASSTHSSGGVAFF.

This chain uses TRBV19 with TRBJ2-2; D is possibly TRBD1 (6 bases). Germline assignment: CDR1 LNHDA and CDR2 SQIVND (reference sequence). The CDR3 spans 14 residues. The V and J ends lost 6 bases and 5 bases respectively, with 13 bases between them. The CDR3 region is CASRGAGRTGELFF. CDR3 nucleotide sequence: TGTGCCAGTAGGGGGGCAGGGCGGACCGGGGAGCTGTTTTTT.

The rearrangement uses TRBV5-1 and TRBJ2-3, with D possibly being TRBD2 (6 bases). The CDR3 is 14 amino acids. V was trimmed by 5 bases and J by 2 bases, leaving 12 bases between them. The germline V gene has CDR1 SGHRS and CDR2 YFSETQ. The DNA for the CDR3 is TGCGCCAGCAGGGGGACTTCTTACACAGATACGCAGTATTTT. As protein: CASRGTSYTDTQYF.

V and J are TRBV10-2 and TRBJ1-2; D gene unclear. This CDR3 comprises 13 residues. Trimming stripped 2 bases from V and 2 bases from J, with 6 bases between. Germline-derived CDR1 and CDR2 are WSHSY and SAAADI. The CDR3 spells CASSERENYGYTF. For the CDR3, the DNA is TGCGCCAGCAGTGAGCGGGAAAACTATGGCTACACCTTC.

The chain couples TRBV5-1 to TRBJ2-7, with TRBD2 matching 10 bases. CDR3 length equals 17 residues. The ends lost 0 bases at V and 3 bases at J; junction bases unmatched: 9. Germline CDR1 is SGHRS and CDR2 is YFSETQ. The DNA of the CDR3 is TGCGCCAGCAGCTTGGCGGCTAGCGGGGGAAAGGTCTACGAGCAGTACGTC. As protein: CASSLAASGGKVYEQYV.